This T cell receptor beta chain was retrieved from a study of shared clonotypes between healthy human individuals. For every subset, genomic DNA was evenly distributed across several immunoSEQ plates. Study processing details: Junction-only immunoSEQ sequences carried no quality scores, so filtering differed. Produced via immunoSEQ multiplex PCR; TCRdb's table is partial and in-frame only. V and J calls and clone size come straight from that table; D and trimming were deduced from the DNA. There are about 480,000 clones in the sample; 70% to 80% occur only once, and 10% to 15% lies in the top ten. There are 17 residues in the CDR3. V shed 4 bases, J shed 8 bases, and the junction held 12 bases outside the gene matches. The germline CDR1 and CDR2 sequences are SGDLS and YYNGEE. Unsorted material relied on tens of millions of PBMCs as the source of genomic DNA.

This TCR came from a woman aged 40 to 50 in good health. Some clones in this sample may be carry-over from other donors' samples. Material for sequencing was PBMCs. V is TRBV9 and J is TRBJ1-4; TRBD1 aligns across 12 bases. The CDR3 nucleotides are TGTGCCAGCAGCCCAGGGACAGGGGGCCTGCGGGGAGAAAAACTGTTTTTT. It is translated as CASSPGTGGLRGEKLFF.